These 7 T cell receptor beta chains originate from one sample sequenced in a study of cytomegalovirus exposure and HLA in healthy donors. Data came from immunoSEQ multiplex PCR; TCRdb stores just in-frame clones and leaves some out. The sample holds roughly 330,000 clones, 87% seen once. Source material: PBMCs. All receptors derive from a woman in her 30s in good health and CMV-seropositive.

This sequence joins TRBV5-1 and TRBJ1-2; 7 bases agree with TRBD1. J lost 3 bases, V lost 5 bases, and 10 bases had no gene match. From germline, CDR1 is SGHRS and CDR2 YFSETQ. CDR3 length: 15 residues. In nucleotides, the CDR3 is TGCGCCAGCAGGGGACAGCAAGAGAAGGACTATGGCTACACCTTC. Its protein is CASRGQQEKDYGYTF.

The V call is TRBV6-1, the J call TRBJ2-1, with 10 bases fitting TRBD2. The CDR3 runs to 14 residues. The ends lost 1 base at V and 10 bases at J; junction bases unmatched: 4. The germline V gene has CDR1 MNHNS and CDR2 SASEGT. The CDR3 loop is CASSEGTSGDEQFF. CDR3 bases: TGTGCCAGCAGTGAAGGGACTAGCGGTGACGAGCAGTTCTTC.

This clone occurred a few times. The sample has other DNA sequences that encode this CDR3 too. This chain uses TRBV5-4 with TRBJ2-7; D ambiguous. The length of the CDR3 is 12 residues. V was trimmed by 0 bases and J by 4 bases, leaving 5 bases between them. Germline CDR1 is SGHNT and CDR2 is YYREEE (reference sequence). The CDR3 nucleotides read TGTGCCAGCAGCTTGGGGGGATACGAGCAGTACTTC. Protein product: CASSLGGYEQYF.

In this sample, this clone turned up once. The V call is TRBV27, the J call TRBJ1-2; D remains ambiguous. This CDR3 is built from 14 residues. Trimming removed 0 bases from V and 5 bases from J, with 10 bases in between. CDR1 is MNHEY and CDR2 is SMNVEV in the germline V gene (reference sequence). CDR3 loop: CASSLSRSAYGYTF. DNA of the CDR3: TGTGCCAGCAGTTTATCGCGCTCGGCATATGGCTACACCTTC.

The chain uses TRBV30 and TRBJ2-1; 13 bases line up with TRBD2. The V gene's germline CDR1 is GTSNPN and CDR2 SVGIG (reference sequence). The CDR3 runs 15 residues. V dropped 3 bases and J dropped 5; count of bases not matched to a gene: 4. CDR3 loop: CAWSKGLAGDNEQFF. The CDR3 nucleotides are TGTGCCTGGAGCAAAGGACTAGCGGGAGACAATGAGCAGTTCTTC.

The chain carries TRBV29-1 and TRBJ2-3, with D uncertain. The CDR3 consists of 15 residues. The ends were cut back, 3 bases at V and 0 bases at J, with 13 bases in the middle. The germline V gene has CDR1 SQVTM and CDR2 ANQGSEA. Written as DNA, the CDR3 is TGCAGCGTTGACATGGCGAAAACTAGCACAGATACGCAGTATTTT. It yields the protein CSVDMAKTSTDTQYF.

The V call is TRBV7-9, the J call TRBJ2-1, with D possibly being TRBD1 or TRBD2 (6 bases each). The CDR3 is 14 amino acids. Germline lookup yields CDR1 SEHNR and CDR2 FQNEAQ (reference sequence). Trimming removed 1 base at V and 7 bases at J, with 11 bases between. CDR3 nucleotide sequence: TGTGCCAGCAGCTTAGAGGGGGGCGGGAATGAGCAGTTCTTC. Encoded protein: CASSLEGGGNEQFF.